Detailed here is one TCR beta chain. Its antigen is as yet unknown. Germline V gene sequence: CDR1 LNHNV, CDR2 YYDKDF (reference sequence). The CDR3 covers 17 residues. V shed 3 bases, J shed 6 bases, and the junction held 12 bases outside the gene matches. Measured with immunoSEQ multiplex PCR; TCRdb has only the in-frame clones, and not every one. Here the sample spans around 94,000 clones, around three quarters being singletons. The source of the sample is a study of Ad26.COV2.S vaccination and SARS-CoV-2 variants. General study points: Spike-specific TCR breadth was greater in vaccine than placebo recipients.

The clonotype comes from a human donor who had recovered from COVID-19. Specimen: peripheral blood, collected after recovery from COVID-19. The rearrangement links TRBV15 to TRBJ2-4; TRBD1 matches 9 bases. The CDR3 DNA reads TGTGCCACCAGCAGGGAAACAGGGGGCATATTCGGAAACATTCAGTACTTC. Its protein is CATSRETGGIFGNIQYF.